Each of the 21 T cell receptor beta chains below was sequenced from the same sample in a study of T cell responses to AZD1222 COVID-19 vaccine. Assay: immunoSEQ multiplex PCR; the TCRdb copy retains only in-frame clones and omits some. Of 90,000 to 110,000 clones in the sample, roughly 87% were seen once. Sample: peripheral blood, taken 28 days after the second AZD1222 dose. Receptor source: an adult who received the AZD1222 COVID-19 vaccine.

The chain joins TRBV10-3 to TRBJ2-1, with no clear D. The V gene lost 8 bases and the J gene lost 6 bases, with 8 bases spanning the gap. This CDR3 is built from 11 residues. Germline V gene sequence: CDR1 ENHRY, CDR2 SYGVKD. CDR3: CAIGNRNEQFF. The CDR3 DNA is TGTGCCATCGGGAATCGCAATGAGCAGTTCTTC.

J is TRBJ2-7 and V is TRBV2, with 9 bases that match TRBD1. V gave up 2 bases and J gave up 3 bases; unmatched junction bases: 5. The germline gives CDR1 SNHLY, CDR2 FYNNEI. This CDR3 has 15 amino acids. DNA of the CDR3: TGTGCCAGCAGTGAACCGGACAGGGGTATCTACGAGCAGTACTTC. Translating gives CASSEPDRGIYEQYF.

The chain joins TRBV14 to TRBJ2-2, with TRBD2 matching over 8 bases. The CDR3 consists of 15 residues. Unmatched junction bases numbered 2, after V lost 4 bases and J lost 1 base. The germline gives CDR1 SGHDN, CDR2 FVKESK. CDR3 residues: CASSRLAGNTGELFF. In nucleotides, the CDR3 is TGTGCCAGCAGCCGGCTAGCGGGGAACACCGGGGAGCTGTTTTTT.

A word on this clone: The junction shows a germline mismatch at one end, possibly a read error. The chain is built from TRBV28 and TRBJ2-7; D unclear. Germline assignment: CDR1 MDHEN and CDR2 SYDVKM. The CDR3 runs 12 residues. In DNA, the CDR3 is TGCGCCTCTGGAGAGGCCACCTACGAGCAGTACTTC. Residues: CASGEATYEQYF.

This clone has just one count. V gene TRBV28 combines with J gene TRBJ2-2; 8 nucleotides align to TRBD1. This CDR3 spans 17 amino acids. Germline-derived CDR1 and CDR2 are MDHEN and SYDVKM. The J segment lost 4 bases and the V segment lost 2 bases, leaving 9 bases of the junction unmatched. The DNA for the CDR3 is TGTGCCAGCAGTTTACAGGGGGCGGATCCTTCCACCGGGGAGCTGTTTTTT. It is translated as CASSLQGADPSTGELFF.

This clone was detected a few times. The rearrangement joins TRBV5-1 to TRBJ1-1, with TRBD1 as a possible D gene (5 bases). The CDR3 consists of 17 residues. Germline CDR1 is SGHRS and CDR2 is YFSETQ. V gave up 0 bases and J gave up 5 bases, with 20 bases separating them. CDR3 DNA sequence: TGCGCCAGCAGCTTGGATGGGGGGGACCCGACGGCGACTGAAGCTTTCTTT. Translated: CASSLDGGDPTATEAFF. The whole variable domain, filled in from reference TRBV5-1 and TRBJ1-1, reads KAGVTQTPRYLIKTRGQQVTLSCSPISGHRSVSWYQQTPGQGLQFLFEYFSETQRNKGNFPGRFSGRQFSNSRSEMNVSTLELGDSALYLCASSLDGGDPTATEAFFGQGTRLTVV.

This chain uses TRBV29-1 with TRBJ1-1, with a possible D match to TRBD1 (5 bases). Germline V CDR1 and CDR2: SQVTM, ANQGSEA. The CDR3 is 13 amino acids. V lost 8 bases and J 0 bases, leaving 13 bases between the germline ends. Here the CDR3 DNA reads TGCAGCCTTCAGGGTTCAGTGAACACTGAAGCTTTCTTT. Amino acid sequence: CSLQGSVNTEAFF.

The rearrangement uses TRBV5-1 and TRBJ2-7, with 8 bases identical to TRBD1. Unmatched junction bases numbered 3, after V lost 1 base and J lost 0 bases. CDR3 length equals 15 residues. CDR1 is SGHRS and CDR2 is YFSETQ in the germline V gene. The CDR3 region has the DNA TGCGCCAGCAGCTTGTCGACAGGGGCCTCCTACGAGCAGTACTTC. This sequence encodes CASSLSTGASYEQYF.

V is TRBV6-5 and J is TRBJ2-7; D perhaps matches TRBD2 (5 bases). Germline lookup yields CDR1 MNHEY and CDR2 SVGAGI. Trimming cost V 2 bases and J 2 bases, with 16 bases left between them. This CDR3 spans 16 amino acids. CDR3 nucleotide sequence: TGTGCCAGCAGTTACCTCGGACTTAACCGGCCCTACGAGCAGTACTTC. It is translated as CASSYLGLNRPYEQYF.

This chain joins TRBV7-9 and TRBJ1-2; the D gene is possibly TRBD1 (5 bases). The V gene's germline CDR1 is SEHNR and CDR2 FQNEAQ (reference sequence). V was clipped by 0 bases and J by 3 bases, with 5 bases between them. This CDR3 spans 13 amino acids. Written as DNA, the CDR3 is TGTGCCAGCAGCTTAGCAGGGGACTATGGCTACACCTTC. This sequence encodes CASSLAGDYGYTF.

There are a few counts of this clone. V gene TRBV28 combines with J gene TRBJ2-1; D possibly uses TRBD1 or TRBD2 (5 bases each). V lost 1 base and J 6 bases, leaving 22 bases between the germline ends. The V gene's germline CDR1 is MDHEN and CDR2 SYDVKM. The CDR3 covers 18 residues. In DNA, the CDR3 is TGTGCCAGCAGTTTATACCGGGGCGCGCTTATAGTATCCAATGAGCAGTTCTTC. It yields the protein CASSLYRGALIVSNEQFF.

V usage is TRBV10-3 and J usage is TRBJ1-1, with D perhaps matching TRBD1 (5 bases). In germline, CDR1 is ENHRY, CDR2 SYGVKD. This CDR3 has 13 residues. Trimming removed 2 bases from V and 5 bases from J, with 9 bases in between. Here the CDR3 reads CAISEGGGTEAFF. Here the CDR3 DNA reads TGTGCCATCAGTGAGGGGGGAGGAACTGAAGCTTTCTTT.

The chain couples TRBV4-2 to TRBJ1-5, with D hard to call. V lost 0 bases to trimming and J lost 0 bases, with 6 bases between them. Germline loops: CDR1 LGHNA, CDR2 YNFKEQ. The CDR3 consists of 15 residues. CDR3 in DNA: TGTGCCAGCAGCCAAGATAAGAGTAGCAATCAGCCCCAGCATTTT. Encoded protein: CASSQDKSSNQPQHF.

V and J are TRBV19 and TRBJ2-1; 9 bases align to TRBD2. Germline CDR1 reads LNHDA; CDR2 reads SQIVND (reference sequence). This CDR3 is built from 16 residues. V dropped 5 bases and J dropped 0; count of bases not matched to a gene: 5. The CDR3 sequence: CASSAQTSGSYNEQFF. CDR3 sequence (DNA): TGTGCCAGTAGTGCCCAGACTAGCGGCTCCTACAATGAGCAGTTCTTC.

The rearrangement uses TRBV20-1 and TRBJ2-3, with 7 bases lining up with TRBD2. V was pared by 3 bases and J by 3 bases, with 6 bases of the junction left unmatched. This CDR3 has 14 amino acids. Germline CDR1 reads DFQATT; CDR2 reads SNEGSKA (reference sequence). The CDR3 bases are TGCAGTGCTAGTAAGGCTAGCGGTACAGATACGCAGTATTTT. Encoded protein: CSASKASGTDTQYF.

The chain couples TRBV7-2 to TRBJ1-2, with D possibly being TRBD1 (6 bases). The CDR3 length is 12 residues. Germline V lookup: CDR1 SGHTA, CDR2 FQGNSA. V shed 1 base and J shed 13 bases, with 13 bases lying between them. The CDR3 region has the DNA TGTGCCAGCAGCTTAGTCGGGACACCGGCCACCTTC. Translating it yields CASSLVGTPATF.

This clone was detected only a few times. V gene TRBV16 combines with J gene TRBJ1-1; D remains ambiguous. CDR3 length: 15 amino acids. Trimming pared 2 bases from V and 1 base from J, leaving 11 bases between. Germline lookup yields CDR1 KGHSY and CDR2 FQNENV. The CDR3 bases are TGTGCCAGCAGCCAAGGAAGTTCCCGGAACACTGAAGCTTTCTTT. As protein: CASSQGSSRNTEAFF.

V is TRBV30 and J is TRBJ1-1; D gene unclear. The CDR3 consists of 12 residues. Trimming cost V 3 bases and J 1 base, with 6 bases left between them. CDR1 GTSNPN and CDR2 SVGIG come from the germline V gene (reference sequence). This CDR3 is CAWSGRNTEAFF. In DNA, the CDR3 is TGTGCCTGGAGCGGAAGGAACACTGAAGCTTTCTTT.

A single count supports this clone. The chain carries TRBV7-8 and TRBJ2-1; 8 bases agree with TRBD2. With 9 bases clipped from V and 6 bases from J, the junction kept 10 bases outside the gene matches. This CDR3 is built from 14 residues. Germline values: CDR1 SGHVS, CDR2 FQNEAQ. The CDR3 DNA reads TGTGCCAGTGCTTGGGCGGGAGGCCCCAATGAGCAGTTCTTC. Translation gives CASAWAGGPNEQFF.

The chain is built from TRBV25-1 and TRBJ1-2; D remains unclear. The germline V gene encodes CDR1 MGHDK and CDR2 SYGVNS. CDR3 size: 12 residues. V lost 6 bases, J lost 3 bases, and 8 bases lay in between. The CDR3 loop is CASSRADYGYTF. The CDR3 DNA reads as TGTGCCAGCAGCCGAGCGGACTATGGCTACACCTTC.

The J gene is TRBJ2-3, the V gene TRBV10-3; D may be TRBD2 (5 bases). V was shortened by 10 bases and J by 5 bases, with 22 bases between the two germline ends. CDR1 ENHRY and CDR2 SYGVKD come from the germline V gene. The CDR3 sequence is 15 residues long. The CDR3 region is CASEGRRAGLDTQYF. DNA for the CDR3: TGTGCCAGCGAAGGACGGCGGGCCGGTTTAGATACGCAGTATTTT.